The 4 T cell receptor beta chains given below trace back to one sample, sequenced in a study of blood T cell repertoires in COVID-19. The assay was immunoSEQ multiplex PCR, and TCRdb's table has in-frame clones only and misses some. The table records roughly 200,000 clones, 75% to 90% of them present only once. Sequenced material: peripheral blood. The receptor set was obtained from a human donor with active or convalescent COVID-19. The donor label of this sample is uncertain.

This clone has just a few counts. The rearrangement links TRBV6-1 to TRBJ2-7; 8 bases align to TRBD2. The V segment lost 1 base and the J segment 0 bases; nucleotides outside the gene matches: 2. This CDR3 has 15 residues. The germline CDR1 and CDR2 sequences are MNHNS and SASEGT. CDR3 nucleotides: TGTGCCAGCAGTGAAGGGAGCGGGAGCTCCTACGAGCAGTACTTC. It is translated as CASSEGSGSSYEQYF.

The rearrangement uses TRBV29-1 and TRBJ2-3, with 8 bases fitting TRBD2. Per the germline V gene, CDR1 is SQVTM and CDR2 is ANQGSEA. The CDR3 loop spans 15 amino acids. V gave up 6 bases and J gave up 4 bases; unmatched junction bases: 12. The CDR3 spells CSVHRLAGGADTQYF. The CDR3 DNA reads as TGCAGCGTCCATAGACTAGCCGGGGGGGCAGATACGCAGTATTTT.

The V gene is TRBV5-5, the J gene TRBJ2-3; perhaps TRBD2 as D (5 bases). The ends were cut back, 4 bases at V and 2 bases at J, with 11 bases in the middle. CDR1 is SGHKS, CDR2 YYEKEE, per germline (reference sequence). The length of the CDR3 is 14 residues. The CDR3, as DNA: TGTGCCAGCAGCCTCGGACTGAACACAGATACGCAGTATTTT. Its translation: CASSLGLNTDTQYF.

This chain connects TRBV7-3 to TRBJ2-7, with 11 bases fitting TRBD2. This CDR3 is 15 amino acids long. Germline V gene data show CDR1 as SGHTA and CDR2 as FQGTGA. V lost 2 bases, J lost 7 bases, and 7 bases stayed unmatched. The CDR3 reads CASSLLAGGPYEQYF. The DNA of the CDR3 is TGTGCCAGCAGCTTATTAGCGGGAGGGCCATATGAGCAGTACTTC.